This T cell receptor (beta chain) was recorded in a study of T cells in Graves' hyperthyroidism and ophthalmopathy. Using RNA transcripts as the source, TCR beta CDR3 regions were amplified. TCR CDR3 regions were first amplified by RT-PCR with HTBI primers. TCRdb passed the multiplex PCR reads through MiXCR, listing each CDR3 protein once. The data contain 130,000 to 150,000 distinct CDR3 sequences, around 20% of them singletons. Out of 8.5 to 10 ml of fresh peripheral blood came the PBMCs. This clonotype was sampled from a woman between 45 and 65 years old with Graves' hyperthyroidism that later progressed to Graves' ophthalmopathy. The sample was blood.

The CDR3 loop reads CASSADGRETQYF. In DNA, the CDR3 is TGCGCCAGCAGCGCCGACGGGCGGGAGACCCAGTACTTC. V gene TRBV5-1 combines with J gene TRBJ2-5, with unresolved D. The V end lost 4 bases, the J end lost 5 bases, and 12 bases lay between the germline ends. Germline V lookup: CDR1 SGHRS, CDR2 YFSETQ. The CDR3 is 13 amino acids. Variable domain in full (rest from reference TRBV5-1 and TRBJ2-5): KAGVTQTPRYLIKTRGQQVTLSCSPISGHRSVSWYQQTPGQGLQFLFEYFSETQRNKGNFPGRFSGRQFSNSRSEMNVSTLELGDSALYLCASSADGRETQYFGPGTRLLVL.